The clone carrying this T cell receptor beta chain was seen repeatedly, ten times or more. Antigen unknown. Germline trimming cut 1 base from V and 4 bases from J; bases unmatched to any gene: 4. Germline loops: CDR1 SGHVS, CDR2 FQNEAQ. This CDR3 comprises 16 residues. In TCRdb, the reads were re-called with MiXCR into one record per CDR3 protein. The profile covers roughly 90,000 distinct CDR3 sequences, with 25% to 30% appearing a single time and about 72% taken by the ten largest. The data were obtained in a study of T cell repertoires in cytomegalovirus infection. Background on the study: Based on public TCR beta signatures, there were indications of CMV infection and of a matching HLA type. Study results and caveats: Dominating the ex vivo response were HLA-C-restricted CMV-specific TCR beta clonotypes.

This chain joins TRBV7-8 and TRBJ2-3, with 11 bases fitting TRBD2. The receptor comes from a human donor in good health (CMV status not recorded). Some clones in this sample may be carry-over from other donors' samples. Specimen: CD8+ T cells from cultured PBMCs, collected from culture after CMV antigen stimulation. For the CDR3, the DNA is TGTGCCAGCAGCTTAGTACTAGCGGGGGTAGCAGATACGCAGTATTTT. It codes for CASSLVLAGVADTQYF.